The 28 T cell receptor beta chains presented below share a single source sample, sequenced in a study of blood T cell repertoires in COVID-19. The table came from immunoSEQ multiplex PCR; TCRdb's copy has only in-frame clones and leaves some out. The sample consists of about 40,000 clones, about 85% of them appearing once. The sequenced material came from peripheral blood. Source of these receptors: a man aged 45-60 years in a cohort sampled during active COVID-19.

J is TRBJ2-3 and V is TRBV18; D possibly corresponds to TRBD1 (6 bases). The CDR3 contains 15 residues. V lost 7 bases and J lost 2, with 16 bases in between. From germline, CDR1 is KGHSH and CDR2 LQKENI. The CDR3 DNA reads as TGTGCCAGCTTGACCGGGACAAGATACACAGATACGCAGTATTTT. The encoded protein is CASLTGTRYTDTQYF.

This clone was seen a handful of times. The chain joins TRBV3-1 (or the pseudogene TRBV3-2) to TRBJ2-3, with D possibly being TRBD2 (6 bases). V was shortened by 0 bases and J by 2 bases, with 12 bases between the two germline ends. The CDR3 sequence is 16 residues long. Looked up from germline, CDR1 is LGHDT and CDR2 is YNNKEL (reference sequence). DNA of the CDR3: TGTGCCAGCAGCCAAGATCAGGAGGGTCCCACAGATACGCAGTATTTT. Translation gives CASSQDQEGPTDTQYF.

This sequence joins TRBV6-2 or TRBV6-3 and TRBJ1-2, with 10 nucleotides matching TRBD1. Germline CDR1 reads MNHEY; CDR2 reads SVGEGT. The J segment lost 4 bases and the V segment lost 6 bases, leaving 8 bases of the junction unmatched. The CDR3 runs to 15 residues. The CDR3 loop reads CASSLETGGSYGYTF. CDR3 nucleotide sequence: TGTGCCAGCAGCCTCGAGACAGGGGGCTCCTATGGCTACACCTTC.

The chain employs TRBV6-2 or TRBV6-3 and TRBJ2-1; D uncertain. Per the germline V gene, CDR1 is MNHEY and CDR2 is SVGEGT. The CDR3 covers 11 residues. V was cut by 6 bases and J by 8 bases, with 8 bases left in between. As DNA, the CDR3 is TGTGCCAGCAGCCTCGACTATGAGCAGTTCTTC. Its translation is CASSLDYEQFF.

This clone was counted a single time. V gene TRBV7-3 combines with J gene TRBJ2-1; 14 nucleotides match TRBD2. The germline V gene has CDR1 SGHTA and CDR2 FQGTGA. The trim removed 4 bases at V and 6 bases at J, leaving 8 bases unmatched. This CDR3 contains 17 residues. In nucleotides, the CDR3 is TGTGCCAGCAGCTCGGGACTAGCGGGAGCGGATAGCAATGAGCAGTTCTTC. This codes for CASSSGLAGADSNEQFF.

Concerning this clone: A single base separates this from a much larger clone, so it may be a read error. Other DNA sequences in the sample encode the same CDR3. The chain has TRBV7-9 and TRBJ1-1; D remains unclear. The CDR3 consists of 13 residues. In germline, CDR1 is SEHNR, CDR2 FQNEAQ (reference sequence). Trimming stripped 5 bases from V and 1 base from J, with 8 bases between. DNA of the CDR3: TGTGCCAGCAGCCCCGCAGGGAACACTGAAGCTTTCTTT. This encodes CASSPAGNTEAFF. Based on the CDR3 plus reference TRBV7-9 and TRBJ1-1, the full variable domain is DTGVSQNPRHKITKRGQNVTFRCDPISEHNRLYWYRQTLGQGPEFLTYFQNEAQLEKSRLLSDRFSAERPKGSFSTLEIQRTEQGDSAMYLCASSPAGNTEAFFGQGTRLTVV.

The rearrangement links TRBV2 to TRBJ2-7; possibly TRBD2 for D (5 bases). V lost 7 bases and J 3 bases, leaving 13 bases between the germline ends. This CDR3 has 13 residues. Germline CDR1 reads SNHLY; CDR2 reads FYNNEI. For the CDR3, the DNA is TGTGCCAGCAAAGGGAGATCTGACTACGAGCAGTACTTC. Translation: CASKGRSDYEQYF.

V usage is TRBV19 and J usage is TRBJ2-3, with D unresolved. Germline V CDR1 and CDR2: LNHDA, SQIVND (reference sequence). Trimming removed 0 bases from V and 0 bases from J, with 7 bases in between. The CDR3 consists of 15 residues. CDR3 sequence (DNA): TGTGCCAGTAGTATAGATAGCCCGAGCACAGATACGCAGTATTTT. Amino acids: CASSIDSPSTDTQYF.

This sequence joins TRBV21-1 and TRBJ1-5. TRBV21-1 is a recognized pseudogene. CDR3 length: 16 residues. As DNA, the CDR3 is TGTGCCAGCAGCAACAAGAGCCGGAGGGGCAATCAGCCCCAGCATTTT. Translated: CASSNKSRRGNQPQHF.

The J gene is TRBJ1-2, the V gene TRBV5-1, with TRBD1 matching 7 bases. The junction had 15 bases not matched to a gene; V was cut back by 0 bases and J by 7 bases. CDR1 SGHRS and CDR2 YFSETQ come from the germline V gene. CDR3 length equals 17 residues. The CDR3 bases are TGCGCCAGCAGCTTGGACAGGGGCCAGGTTATTCTAAGTGGCTACACCTTC. Residues: CASSLDRGQVILSGYTF.

DNA of the CDR3: TGTGCCAGCAGTTACGGGGCAGGGTACGAGCAGTACGTC. Protein: CASSYGAGYEQYV. V and J are TRBV6-6 and TRBJ2-7, with a weak D call TRBD1 (5 bases). Looked up from germline, CDR1 is MNHNY and CDR2 is SVGAGI (reference sequence). CDR3 length: 13 amino acids. Trimming cost V 2 bases and J 4 bases, with 9 bases left between them.

The CDR3 DNA sequence: TGTGCCAGCAGCTTATACCCCGCAGGGGGCGCTGGGGCTGAAGCTTTCTTT. Encoded protein: CASSLYPAGGAGAEAFF. The chain employs TRBV7-2 and TRBJ1-1, with 8 bases that match TRBD1. The CDR3 is made up of 17 amino acids. The J segment lost 6 bases and the V segment lost 2 bases, leaving 14 bases of the junction unmatched. In germline, CDR1 is SGHTA, CDR2 FQGNSA.

The V and J genes are TRBV7-8 and TRBJ2-5; 10 bases line up with TRBD2. The CDR3 loop spans 16 amino acids. Germline trimming cut 1 base from V and 4 bases from J; bases unmatched to any gene: 6. Germline lookup yields CDR1 SGHVS and CDR2 FQNEAQ. The CDR3 loop reads CASSLGLAGVIETQYF. The DNA of the CDR3 is TGTGCCAGCAGCTTAGGGCTAGCGGGAGTCATAGAGACCCAGTACTTC.

This clone is a singleton in its sample. The chain has TRBV7-3 and TRBJ2-3; 8 nucleotides match TRBD2. The J segment lost 5 bases and the V segment lost 5 bases, leaving 12 bases of the junction unmatched. Germline V lookup: CDR1 SGHTA, CDR2 FQGTGA. This CDR3 spans 16 amino acids. DNA of the CDR3: TGTGCCAGCAGCCAGCCGGGACTAGAGGCACGAGATACGCAGTATTTT. It is translated as CASSQPGLEARDTQYF.

The chain is built from TRBV2 and TRBJ2-2; TRBD2 matches 7 bases. The CDR3 sequence is 13 residues long. With V trimmed by 8 bases and J by 5 bases, 5 bases remained unmatched. Germline V gene data show CDR1 as SNHLY and CDR2 as FYNNEI. The CDR3 loop is CASWGGRTGELFF. CDR3 DNA sequence: TGTGCCAGCTGGGGGGGGAGGACCGGGGAGCTGTTTTTT.

The chain joins TRBV5-6 to TRBJ1-2; TRBD1 matches at 7 bases. The germline V gene has CDR1 SGHDT and CDR2 YYEEEE. The CDR3 spans 14 residues. Trimming took 1 base from V and 8 from J; bases not matched to a gene: 8. The CDR3 spells CASSLYGGGYGYTF. The CDR3, as DNA: TGTGCCAGCAGCTTGTACGGAGGGGGCTACGGCTACACCTTC.

The chain joins TRBV6-7 to TRBJ2-7; 7 bases map to TRBD2. TRBV6-7 counts as an open reading frame of uncertain function. The V and J ends lost 6 bases and 2 bases, in that order; junction bases with no gene match: 10. This CDR3 comprises 15 residues. CDR3 region: CASSPELAEAYEQYV. The CDR3 DNA reads as TGTGCCAGCAGCCCCGAGCTAGCGGAGGCCTACGAGCAGTACGTC.

The genes are TRBV4-1 and TRBJ2-1; TRBD2 matches 9 bases. The CDR3 is 17 amino acids. V dropped 4 bases and J dropped 0; count of bases not matched to a gene: 7. Germline CDR1 reads MGHRA; CDR2 reads YSYEKL. CDR3: CASSRGTSRSSYNEQFF. As DNA, the CDR3 is TGCGCCAGCAGCCGAGGGACTAGCCGAAGCTCCTACAATGAGCAGTTCTTC.

This clone was observed once. The V gene is TRBV10-3, the J gene TRBJ2-7, with TRBD1 matching over 7 bases. In germline, CDR1 is ENHRY, CDR2 SYGVKD. There are 15 residues in the CDR3. V lost 6 bases to trimming and J lost 3 bases; unmatched junction nucleotides: 11. Here the CDR3 reads CAISLLRDRNYEQYF. Here the CDR3 DNA reads TGTGCCATCAGCCTACTTCGGGACAGAAACTACGAGCAGTACTTC.

The chain couples TRBV2 to TRBJ2-1; 8 bases map to TRBD1. In germline, CDR1 is SNHLY, CDR2 FYNNEI. The CDR3 sequence is 16 residues long. J was trimmed by 7 bases and V by 0 bases; bases with no gene match: 8. CDR3 residues: CASSEASRGHLNEQFF. CDR3 bases: TGTGCCAGCAGTGAAGCCTCCAGGGGGCACTTAAATGAGCAGTTCTTC.

This rearrangement joins TRBV7-9 to TRBJ2-1; D gene ambiguous. CDR1 and CDR2 (germline): SEHNR, FQNEAQ (reference sequence). This CDR3 region has 15 residues. V was pared by 5 bases and J by 7 bases, with 18 bases between. The CDR3 DNA reads as TGTGCCAGCAGCCAATCTACCTCCTCCCTAAATGAGCAGTTCTTC. Protein product: CASSQSTSSLNEQFF.

This sequence joins TRBV5-1 and TRBJ2-5, with D possibly TRBD2 on 6 matching bases. The V and J ends lost 1 base and 1 base respectively, with 8 bases between them. The CDR3 runs 14 residues. From germline, CDR1 is SGHRS and CDR2 YFSETQ. Here the CDR3 reads CASSLTGAQETQYF. The DNA of the CDR3 is TGCGCCAGCAGCTTGACGGGAGCCCAAGAGACCCAGTACTTC. Variable domain in full (rest from reference TRBV5-1 and TRBJ2-5): KAGVTQTPRYLIKTRGQQVTLSCSPISGHRSVSWYQQTPGQGLQFLFEYFSETQRNKGNFPGRFSGRQFSNSRSEMNVSTLELGDSALYLCASSLTGAQETQYFGPGTRLLVL.

The V and J genes are TRBV10-2 and TRBJ2-7; TRBD2 matches 7 bases. The CDR3 has 14 residues. Looked up from germline, CDR1 is WSHSY and CDR2 is SAAADI. J lost 6 bases, V lost 10 bases, and 15 bases had no gene match. The CDR3 here is CATNQGGSKSEQYV. The CDR3 nucleotides read TGCGCCACTAACCAGGGCGGGAGTAAAAGCGAGCAGTACGTC.

The rearrangement uses TRBV5-8 and TRBJ1-4, with D maybe TRBD1 (5 bases). Germline loops: CDR1 SGHTS, CDR2 YDEGEE. The CDR3 is made up of 16 amino acids. The V gene lost 0 bases and the J gene lost 0 bases, with 9 bases spanning the gap. The CDR3: CASSLAWGATNEKLFF. In nucleotides, the CDR3 is TGTGCCAGCAGCTTGGCCTGGGGGGCAACTAATGAAAAACTGTTTTTT.

The CDR3 loop is CASYRGLGAEEGDTQYF. CDR3 DNA sequence: TGTGCCAGCTACAGGGGTTTAGGAGCGGAAGAGGGTGATACGCAGTATTTT. J is TRBJ2-3 and V is TRBV28; 7 bases map to TRBD1. The germline V gene encodes CDR1 MDHEN and CDR2 SYDVKM. After removal of 8 bases from V and 6 bases from J, the junction contained 20 bases not matched to a gene. The CDR3 runs 17 residues.

This chain connects TRBV29-1 to TRBJ1-4, with D possibly TRBD1 on 5 matching bases. Germline assignment: CDR1 SQVTM and CDR2 ANQGSEA. Trimming removed 7 bases from V and 0 bases from J, with 15 bases in between. This CDR3 has 15 residues. This chain's CDR3 is CSAVGTHATNEKLFF. For the CDR3, the DNA is TGCAGCGCCGTCGGGACTCACGCAACTAATGAAAAACTGTTTTTT. The entire variable domain, with the rest obtained from reference TRBV29-1 and TRBJ1-4, is as follows: SAVISQKPSRDICQRGTSLTIQCQVDSQVTMMFWYRQQPGQSLTLIATANQGSEATYESGFVIDKFPISRPNLTFSTLTVSNMSPEDSSIYLCSAVGTHATNEKLFFGSGTQLSVL.

The chain joins TRBV27 to TRBJ2-2; 9 bases match TRBD1. CDR1 MNHEY and CDR2 SMNVEV come from the germline V gene (reference sequence). The trim removed 6 bases at V and 4 bases at J, leaving 3 bases unmatched. The CDR3 runs to 14 residues. The CDR3 DNA is TGTGCCAGCAGACAGGGGGCTGGCACCGGGGAGCTGTTTTTT. It is translated as CASRQGAGTGELFF.

The chain has TRBV6-4 and TRBJ1-2, with a possible D match to TRBD1 (6 bases). This CDR3 has 13 amino acids. Germline values: CDR1 MRHNA, CDR2 SNTAGT. Trimming stripped 8 bases from V and 6 bases from J, with 16 bases between. The CDR3 region is CASPVGGVDGYTF. DNA for the CDR3: TGTGCCAGCCCGGTTGGGGGCGTGGATGGCTACACCTTC.